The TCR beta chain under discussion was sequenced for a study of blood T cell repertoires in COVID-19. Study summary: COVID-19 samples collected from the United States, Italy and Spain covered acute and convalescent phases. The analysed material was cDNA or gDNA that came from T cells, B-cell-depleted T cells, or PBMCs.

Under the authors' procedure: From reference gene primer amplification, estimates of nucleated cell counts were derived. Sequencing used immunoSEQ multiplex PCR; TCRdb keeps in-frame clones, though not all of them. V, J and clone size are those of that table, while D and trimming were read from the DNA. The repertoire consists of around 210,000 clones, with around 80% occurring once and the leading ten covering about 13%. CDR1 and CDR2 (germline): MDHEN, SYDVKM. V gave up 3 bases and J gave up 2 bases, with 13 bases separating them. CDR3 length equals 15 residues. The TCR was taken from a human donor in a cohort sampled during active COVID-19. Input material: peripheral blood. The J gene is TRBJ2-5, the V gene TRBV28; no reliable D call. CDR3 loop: CASSFSPTFQETQYF. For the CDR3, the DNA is TGTGCCAGCAGTTTCTCACCCACATTTCAAGAGACCCAGTACTTC.